This TCR beta chain was recovered during a study of blood T cell repertoires in COVID-19. For the study at large: PBMCs, B-cell-depleted T cells, or T cells provided the cDNA or gDNA that made up the material.

Those enrolled in Seattle joined during active infection and were followed longitudinally afterward. Per the original methods: Estimation of nucleated cell counts relied on the amplification of reference gene primers. TCRdb's copy holds only in-frame clones and misses some; the assay was immunoSEQ multiplex PCR. D and trimming come from the DNA, and the V and J calls and clone size come from that table. The sample has over 150,000 clones, about 85% seen once; the top ten hold more than 7.5%. CDR3 length equals 16 residues. The germline V gene encodes CDR1 LGHNA and CDR2 YNFKEQ. Trimming took 0 bases from V and 6 from J; bases not matched to a gene: 6.

This clonotype originated in a woman aged 60-70 years with COVID-19, enrolled during active disease. The V call is TRBV4-2, the J call TRBJ1-4, with 8 bases aligning to TRBD1. Sequenced input: peripheral blood. As DNA, the CDR3 is TGTGCCAGCAGCCAAGATCGAGGACAGGGATATGAAAAACTGTTTTTT. Translated: CASSQDRGQGYEKLFF.